The TCR beta chain under discussion was sequenced for a study of T-cell memory formation after mild COVID-19. A few counts support this clonotype. The antigen is not known. The V gene end was trimmed by 4 bases and the J gene end by 6 bases; junction bases not matched to a gene: 7. This CDR3 has 14 amino acids. In germline, CDR1 is SQVTM, CDR2 ANQGSEA. MiXCR, applied by TCRdb to the 5' RACE reads, yields one record per CDR3 protein. The sample records approximately 350,000 distinct CDR3 sequences, about an eighth being singletons. Study-wide points: Contracting CD4+ clones were located mainly in CM and EM, and CD8+ clones in EMRA. Prior to infection, memory already included some responding clones, suggesting cross-reactive memory joined.

This clonotype originated in a man between 18 and 35 years old who had mild COVID-19 (a few samples of this study predate the infection). Cell type and time point are not known. The sequenced material came from PBMCs or a T cell subset sorted from them (not recorded which). This chain connects TRBV29-1 to TRBJ2-1; 9 bases are shared with TRBD1. CDR3 coding DNA: TGCAGCGTTGTCTGGGGACAGGGTCCCAATGAGCAGTTCTTC. Its protein product is CSVVWGQGPNEQFF.